This entry describes one T cell receptor (beta chain). Original data processing: Estimated nucleated cell counts came from reference gene primer amplification. The assay was immunoSEQ multiplex PCR, and TCRdb's table has in-frame clones only and misses some. The D gene and trimming were derived from the DNA, and the V and J assignments and clone size from that table. The sample yields 87,000 or so clones, 75% to 90% seen once. These data come from a study of blood T cell repertoires in COVID-19. In the study overall: Samples of COVID-19 (acute and convalescent) were obtained from the United States, Italy and Spain. The cDNA or gDNA used as material had been derived from T cells, B-cell-depleted T cells, or PBMCs.

The sample consisted of peripheral blood. This receptor was obtained from a man at least 80 years old with acute or convalescent COVID-19.

The CDR3 nucleotides read TGTGCCAGCAGTTTATCGACTCTCAATGAGCAGTTCTTC. Residues: CASSLSTLNEQFF. The chain employs TRBV28 and TRBJ2-1; no reliable D call. Trimming took off 1 base at V and 6 bases at J, with 7 bases between the two ends. Germline V lookup: CDR1 MDHEN, CDR2 SYDVKM. This CDR3 spans 13 amino acids.